The 9 T cell receptor beta chains reported below all come from one sample, sequenced in a study of T cells in Graves' hyperthyroidism and ophthalmopathy. Amplification targeted TCR beta CDR3 regions from RNA transcripts. First-round RT-PCR targeting the TCR CDR3 was performed with the HTBI primer set. Via MiXCR, TCRdb re-called the multiplex PCR reads, giving one row per CDR3 protein. The repertoire consists of roughly 710,000 distinct CDR3 sequences, with about a third occurring once and the leading ten covering roughly 31%. The source material was blood. The receptors were gathered from a middle-aged woman with Graves' hyperthyroidism.

J is TRBJ1-6 and V is TRBV7-2; TRBD1 aligns across 9 bases. Germline values: CDR1 SGHTA, CDR2 FQGNSA. J lost 14 bases, V lost 6 bases, and 11 bases had no gene match. The CDR3 has 14 residues. CDR3 loop: CASSFGTGFTTLHF. DNA of the CDR3: TGTGCCAGCAGTTTCGGGACAGGGTTTACGACCCTCCACTTT. Filled out from reference TRBV7-2 and TRBJ1-6, the complete variable domain reads GAGVSQSPSNKVTEKGKDVELRCDPISGHTALYWYRQSLGQGLEFLIYFQGNSAPDKSGLPSDRFSAERTGGSVSTLTIQRTQQEDSAVYLCASSFGTGFTTLHFGNGTRLTVT.

The chain combines TRBV19 with TRBJ2-7; 8 bases fit TRBD2. The CDR3 extends over 14 amino acids. The V segment lost 6 bases and the J segment 3 bases; nucleotides outside the gene matches: 7. Germline V gene sequence: CDR1 LNHDA, CDR2 SQIVND (reference sequence). The CDR3 DNA reads TGTGCCAGTAGATTAGCGGGGACTAGCTACGAGCAGTACTTC. This translates into CASRLAGTSYEQYF.

As concerns this clonotype: One end of the junction varies from germline; a read error may be responsible. The chain joins TRBV20-1 to TRBJ2-7, with 10 bases matching TRBD1. CDR1 and CDR2 from the germline V gene are DFQATT and SNEGSKA (reference sequence). This CDR3 comprises 13 residues. The chain's CDR3 is CSASTGGGYERYF. The CDR3 DNA reads as TGCAGTGCATCGACAGGGGGCGGTTACGAGCGGTACTTC.

The chain uses TRBV7-9 and TRBJ2-3; D gene unclear. Trimming stripped 5 bases from V and 3 bases from J, with 9 bases between. From germline, CDR1 is SEHNR and CDR2 FQNEAQ (reference sequence). The CDR3 sequence is 13 residues long. The CDR3 nucleotides read TGTGCCAGCAGCCCCCGCGAAACAGATACGCAGTATTTT. Protein product: CASSPRETDTQYF.

Ten or more counts support this clonotype. The chain links TRBV14 to TRBJ1-1; the match to TRBD1 covers 7 bases. Germline lookup yields CDR1 SGHDN and CDR2 FVKESK. CDR3 length: 13 amino acids. V was clipped by 6 bases and J by 0 bases; unmatched bases: 1. CDR3 in amino acids: CASSQGVNTEAFF. In nucleotides, the CDR3 is TGTGCCAGCAGTCAGGGGGTGAACACTGAAGCTTTCTTT.

This clonotype has just a few counts. The chain joins TRBV6-5 to TRBJ2-7; D is perhaps TRBD1 or TRBD2 (5 bases each). V was trimmed by 5 bases and J by 0 bases, leaving 11 bases between them. Germline CDR1 reads MNHEY; CDR2 reads SVGAGI. CDR3 length: 14 residues. The CDR3 loop reads CASSVRGASYEQYF. For the CDR3, the DNA is TGTGCCAGCAGTGTCCGGGGCGCCTCCTACGAGCAGTACTTC.

This clonotype is a singleton in its sample. The V call is TRBV29-1, the J call TRBJ2-7; D is uncertain. The CDR3 covers 15 residues. In germline, CDR1 is SQVTM, CDR2 ANQGSEA. The chain's CDR3 is CASSHKYSSSYEQYF. The DNA for the CDR3 is TGCGCCAGCAGCCACAAGTACTCCTCCTCCTACGAGCAGTACTTC.

This clonotype was detected only once. CDR3 coding DNA: TGTGCCACCAGCAGCTCCCGGGTCTCCATAGGTTCACCCCTCCACTTT. Protein product: CATSSSRVSIGSPLHF. The chain combines TRBV15 with TRBJ1-6; D gene ambiguous. The V gene's germline CDR1 is LNHNV and CDR2 YYDKDF (reference sequence). Trimming removed 3 bases at V and 9 bases at J, with 18 bases between. The CDR3 is 16 residues long.

V is TRBV24-1 and J is TRBJ1-4; no firm D call. In germline, CDR1 is KGHDR, CDR2 SFDVKD. The CDR3 contains 17 residues. Trimming removed 2 bases from V and 0 bases from J, with 12 bases in between. The CDR3 DNA sequence: TGTGCCACCAGTGATTCCCTCGAGGCTGCAACTAATGAAAAACTGTTTTTT. Translating it yields CATSDSLEAATNEKLFF.